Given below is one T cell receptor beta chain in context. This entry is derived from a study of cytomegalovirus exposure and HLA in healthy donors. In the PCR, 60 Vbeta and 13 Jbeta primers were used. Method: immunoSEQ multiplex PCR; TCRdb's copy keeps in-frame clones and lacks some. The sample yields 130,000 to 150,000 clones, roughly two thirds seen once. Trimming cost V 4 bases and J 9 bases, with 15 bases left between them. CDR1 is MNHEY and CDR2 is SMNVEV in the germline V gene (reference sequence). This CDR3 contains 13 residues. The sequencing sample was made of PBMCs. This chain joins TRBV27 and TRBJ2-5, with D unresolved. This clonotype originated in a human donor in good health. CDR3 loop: CASSSLPKAAQYF. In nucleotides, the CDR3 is TGTGCCAGCAGTTCCCTCCCTAAGGCGGCCCAGTACTTC.